Listed below are T cell receptor beta chains from one sample, sequenced in a study of blood T cell repertoires in COVID-19. The method was immunoSEQ multiplex PCR; TCRdb's version includes in-frame clones alone and lacks a portion of them. This table has some 240,000 clones, 75% to 85% appearing once. The specimen sequenced was peripheral blood. These receptors originate from a woman of 80 years or more with COVID-19, enrolled during active disease. CDR3s include the opening cysteine and the closing phenylalanine or tryptophan. The D gene is left open where the match is weak. Size is stated for part of the rows, as once, few or many counts, or as a class when the clone is expanded.

>TRBJ1-1|few|NA|TRBV18
CASTLNTEAFF
TGTGCCAGCACTCTGAACACTGAAGCTTTCTTT
>TRBJ1-1|NA|NA|TRBV12-5
CASGLREDTEAFF
TGTGCTAGTGGTTTGAGGGAGGACACTGAAGCTTTCTTT
>TRBJ2-1|few|TRBD1|TRBV5-4
CASSQGQRNEQFF
TGTGCCAGCAGCCAGGGACAGAGAAATGAGCAGTTCTTC
>TRBJ2-3|NA|TRBD1|TRBV27
CASSKGQSWDTQYF
TGTGCCAGCAGTAAGGGACAGAGTTGGGATACGCAGTATTTT
>TRBJ1-2|NA|TRBD1|TRBV12-3/TRBV12-4
CASSPTGVVGYTF
TGTGCCAGCAGTCCAACAGGGGTAGTCGGCTACACCTTC
>TRBJ2-2|once|NA|TRBV15
CATSRDLLATGELFF
TGTGCCACCAGCAGAGATTTACTAGCTACAGGGGAGCTGTTTTTT
>TRBJ2-5|NA|NA|TRBV20-1
CSASVETQYF
TGCAGTGCTAGCGTGGAGACCCAGTACTTC
>TRBJ1-5|few|TRBD1|TRBV10-3
CAISEIQGGSQPQHF
TGTGCCATCAGTGAAATCCAGGGGGGAAGTCAGCCCCAGCATTTT
>TRBJ2-1|NA|TRBD2|TRBV7-2
CASSSSGRAINEQFF
TGTGCCAGCAGCTCTAGCGGGAGGGCCATCAATGAGCAGTTCTTC
>TRBJ2-7|NA|TRBD1|TRBV5-1
CASSVGQGGYEQYF
TGCGCCAGCAGCGTGGGACAGGGGGGCTACGAGCAGTACTTC
>TRBJ1-5|NA|NA|TRBV5-4
CASSPGLSNQPQHF
TGTGCCAGCAGCCCGGGACTTAGCAATCAGCCCCAGCATTTT
>TRBJ1-1|NA|NA|TRBV6-2/TRBV6-3
CASSWGREGTEAFF
TGTGCCAGCAGTTGGGGTAGGGAGGGCACTGAAGCTTTCTTT
>TRBJ1-2|NA|NA|TRBV24-1
CATPAGANYGYTF
TGTGCCACCCCCGCGGGGGCGAACTATGGCTACACCTTC
>TRBJ2-7|NA|NA|TRBV5-1
CASSLDRPLREQYF
TGCGCCAGCAGCTTGGACAGGCCCCTACGCGAGCAGTACTTC
>TRBJ2-1|NA|TRBD2|TRBV7-2
CASSPGLAGLTNNEQFF
TGTGCCAGCAGCCCAGGACTAGCGGGACTTACGAACAATGAGCAGTTCTTC
>TRBJ2-7|once|TRBD2|TRBV19
CASIGGEGQEQYF
TGTGCCAGTATTGGGGGGGAGGGCCAAGAGCAGTACTTC
>TRBJ2-1|NA|TRBD2|TRBV5-1
CASSLSGDSYNEQFF
TGCGCCAGCAGCCTTAGCGGGGACTCCTACAATGAGCAGTTCTTC
>TRBJ1-2|NA|NA|TRBV9
CASSVASVGLYGYTF
TGTGCCAGCAGCGTAGCTTCGGTGGGACTCTATGGCTACACCTTC
>TRBJ2-1|NA|NA|TRBV2
CASSELVIEQFF
TGTGCCAGCAGTGAGCTAGTAATTGAGCAGTTCTTC
>TRBJ1-5|NA|NA|TRBV24-1
CATSESGQSFNQPQHF
TGTGCCACCAGTGAATCTGGACAGTCCTTCAATCAGCCCCAGCATTTT
>TRBJ2-1|NA|TRBD2|TRBV7-2
CASSLVGGGNEQFF
TGTGCCAGCAGCTTAGTTGGGGGGGGCAATGAGCAGTTCTTC
>TRBJ1-4|NA|TRBD1|TRBV7-6
CASSLGPGQPSTNEKLFF
TGTGCCAGCAGCTTAGGTCCGGGACAGCCGTCAACTAATGAAAAACTGTTTTTT
>TRBJ1-6|NA|NA|TRBV6-5
CASSHSQPLHF
TGTGCCAGCAGCCACAGTCAGCCCCTCCACTTT
>TRBJ2-7|NA|TRBD2|TRBV28
CASMTAGGSYEQYF
TGTGCCAGCATGACCGCGGGAGGGTCCTACGAGCAGTACTTC
>TRBJ1-2|NA|TRBD1|TRBV6-5
CASSYGGGQGSGYTF
TGTGCCAGCAGTTACGGCGGGGGACAGGGTTCTGGCTACACCTTC
>TRBJ1-2|NA|TRBD1|TRBV6-5
CASSYFHRGDYGYTF
TGTGCCAGCAGTTACTTTCACAGGGGTGACTATGGCTACACCTTC
>TRBJ1-2|few|NA|TRBV20-1
CSAEKGDYTF
TGCAGTGCTGAGAAGGGAGACTACACCTTC
>TRBJ1-3|NA|TRBD1|TRBV11-2
CASSFPPGGRNTIYF
TGTGCCAGCAGCTTCCCCCCAGGGGGAAGAAACACCATATATTTT
>TRBJ2-7|NA|TRBD2|TRBV2
CASSEWLAGAKQYF
TGTGCCAGCAGTGAATGGCTAGCGGGAGCAAAGCAGTACTTC
>TRBJ2-3|NA|TRBD2|TRBV5-1
CASSLTSVPSTDTQYF
TGCGCCAGCAGCTTGACTAGCGTCCCTAGCACAGATACGCAGTATTTT
>TRBJ2-3|NA|NA|TRBV21-1
CASSPQPRSCWTDTQYF
TGTGCCAGCAGCCCCCAACCCAGGTCCTGCTGGACAGATACGCAGTATTTT
>TRBJ2-7|NA|TRBD1|TRBV18
CASSPTGVYEQYF
TGTGCCAGCTCACCAACAGGGGTTTACGAGCAGTACTTC
>TRBJ2-6|NA|NA|TRBV19
CASSIDRSPSGANVLTF
TGTGCCAGTAGCATTGACAGGTCACCTTCTGGGGCCAACGTCCTGACTTTC
>TRBJ2-5|NA|NA|TRBV18
CASSPGGETQYF
TGTGCCAGCTCACCAGGGGGGGAGACCCAGTACTTC
>TRBJ2-7|once|NA|TRBV6-5
CASGLYPQGTYEQYF
TGTGCCAGCGGACTCTACCCCCAGGGGACCTACGAGCAGTACTTC
>TRBJ1-1|NA|NA|TRBV20-1
CSVSRVPEAFF
TGCAGTGTCTCCCGGGTCCCTGAAGCTTTCTTT
>TRBJ1-3|NA|TRBD1|TRBV7-8
CASRGQGFSSGNTIYF
TGTGCCAGCAGGGGACAGGGCTTTAGCTCTGGAAACACCATATATTTT
>TRBJ2-3|NA|TRBD2|TRBV5-1
CASSPGTTSDTQYF
TGCGCCAGCAGCCCCGGGACTACCTCAGATACGCAGTATTTT
>TRBJ2-3|few|TRBD2|TRBV5-4
CASSLSGGLLTDTQYF
TGTGCCAGCAGCTTGAGCGGGGGGCTCCTCACAGATACGCAGTATTTT
>TRBJ2-5|NA|NA|TRBV10-3
CAIRQDAETQYF
TGTGCCATCAGACAGGATGCGGAGACCCAGTACTTC